This is a list of T cell receptor beta chains from one sample in a study of human T cells and chemical hapten exposure. TCRdb recomputed calls from the RACE reads with MiXCR, one row per CDR3 protein. The profile shows more than 110,000 distinct CDR3 sequences, roughly 12% of them singletons. Sequencing used whole blood, obtained in connection with sensitization to the hapten diphenylcyclopropenone (DPC). The receptors shown here come from a woman in her fifties or sixties with alopecia areata. Some clones in this sample may be carry-over from other donors' samples. Each CDR3 is given with its conserved first and last residue. Each record gives: J gene, D gene, V gene, clone size, CDR3 protein, CDR3 DNA. The D gene is left open where the match is weak. Rows may omit the clone size; those that give it use once, few, many or a size class.

>TRBJ2-1|.|TRBV21-1|.
CASGKVLAGTYNEQFF
TGTGCCAGCGGGAAGGTACTAGCGGGAACCTACAATGAGCAGTTCTTC
>TRBJ2-5|.|TRBV7-2|.
CASSSGLAQETQYF
TGTGCCAGCAGCTCTGGCCTTGCGCAAGAGACCCAGTACTTC
>TRBJ2-7|.|TRBV25-1|.
CASSEGVRPYEQYF
TGTGCCAGCAGTGAAGGTGTCAGGCCCTACGAGCAGTACTTC
>TRBJ2-7|.|TRBV10-3|few
CAISETAGAYEQYF
TGTGCCATCAGTGAGACGGCAGGAGCCTACGAGCAGTACTTC
>TRBJ2-3|.|TRBV20-1|many
CSARPPPTDTQYF
TGCAGTGCCAGACCACCCCCCACAGATACGCAGTATTTT
>TRBJ2-2|TRBD2|TRBV19|.
CATVLAGGGTGELFF
TGTGCCACCGTCCTAGCGGGAGGCGGCACCGGGGAGCTGTTTTTT
>TRBJ1-2|.|TRBV21-1|.
CASSPDSTHYGYTF
TGTGCCAGCAGCCCGGACAGCACTCACTATGGCTACACCTTC
>TRBJ2-4|.|TRBV12-3/TRBV12-4|.
CDSSSSVSSKNIQYF
TGTGACAGCAGTTCTAGCGTTTCCAGCAAAAACATTCAGTACTTC
>TRBJ2-7|.|TRBV12-3/TRBV12-4|.
CASSLSQAYEQYF
TGTGCCAGCAGTTTATCACAAGCCTACGAGCAGTACTTC
>TRBJ2-1|.|TRBV29-1|once
CSATDLSSYNEQFF
TGCAGCGCTACCGACTTGAGCTCCTACAATGAGCAGTTCTTC
>TRBJ2-5|.|TRBV5-1|.
CASWTRGRQETQYF
TGCGCCAGCTGGACGCGTGGGCGGCAAGAGACCCAGTACTTC
>TRBJ2-3|TRBD2|TRBV20-1|.
CSARRGGGTDTQYF
TGCAGTGCTAGGCGGGGAGGGGGCACAGATACGCAGTATTTT
>TRBJ2-7|TRBD2|TRBV5-4|few
CASSSLAGAEYEQYF
TGTGCCAGCAGCTCTTTAGCGGGGGCAGAGTACGAGCAGTACTTC
>TRBJ1-4|.|TRBV20-1|many
CSALTNEKLFF
TGCAGTGCTTTAACTAATGAAAAACTGTTTTTT
>TRBJ2-7|TRBD1|TRBV7-9|.
CASSTARGQGPYEQYF
TGTGCCAGCAGCACCGCTCGGGGACAGGGCCCCTACGAGCAGTACTTC
>TRBJ2-5|.|TRBV20-1|many
CSAIRVETQYF
TGCAGTGCTATAAGGGTAGAGACCCAGTACTTC
>TRBJ1-2|TRBD1|TRBV29-1|few
CSVWTGRAYGYTF
TGCAGCGTTTGGACAGGGCGGGCTTATGGCTACACCTTC
>TRBJ2-1|.|TRBV7-9|.
CASNSGNDEQFF
TGTGCCAGCAACTCGGGAAACGATGAGCAGTTCTTC
>TRBJ2-1|TRBD2|TRBV2|.
CASSELGGSANEQFF
TGTGCCAGCAGTGAATTGGGCGGGAGCGCTAATGAGCAGTTCTTC
>TRBJ2-7|.|TRBV3-1|few
CASSQDTEQYF
TGTGCCAGCAGCCAAGATACCGAGCAGTACTTC
>TRBJ1-5|.|TRBV5-1|.
CASSLGTNSNQPQHF
TGCGCCAGCAGCTTGGGGACCAACAGCAATCAGCCCCAGCATTTT
>TRBJ2-1|TRBD2|TRBV20-1|many
CSAVGILAGYYNEQFF
TGCAGTGCTGTGGGGATTCTAGCGGGCTATTACAATGAGCAGTTCTTC
>TRBJ2-5|.|TRBV14|many
CASSQDYNPPETQYF
TGTGCCAGCAGCCAAGATTATAACCCGCCGGAGACCCAGTACTTC
>TRBJ2-1|.|TRBV29-1|many
CSVAPGGNEQFF
TGCAGCGTTGCCCCTGGTGGAAATGAGCAGTTCTTC
>TRBJ2-7|TRBD2|TRBV18|.
CASSPGTRPEQYF
TGTGCCAGCTCACCCGGGACTAGACCCGAGCAGTACTTC
>TRBJ1-2|.|TRBV25-1|.
CASSEFRGDGVGYTF
TGTGCCAGCAGTGAATTTCGGGGAGACGGGGTTGGCTACACCTTC
>TRBJ2-2|.|TRBV11-2|.
CASQLGPAAGELFF
TGTGCCAGCCAGCTCGGGCCGGCCGCCGGGGAGCTGTTTTTT
>TRBJ1-1|.|TRBV18|few
CASSQKTGSIEAFF
TGTGCCAGCTCACAGAAGACAGGTTCTATTGAAGCTTTCTTT
>TRBJ2-5|TRBD1|TRBV20-1|few
CSADRLVSQETQYF
TGCAGTGCGGACAGGCTTGTATCCCAAGAGACCCAGTACTTC
>TRBJ1-1|.|TRBV18|few
CASSVHRENTEAFF
TGTGCCAGCTCAGTCCACAGGGAGAACACTGAAGCTTTCTTT
>TRBJ2-3|.|TRBV29-1|.
CSVLGSTDTQYF
TGCAGCGTTCTGGGAAGCACAGATACGCAGTATTTT
>TRBJ2-4|.|TRBV29-1|few
CSSRAPQGTQYF
TGCAGCTCCAGGGCCCCACAAGGAACTCAGTACTTC
>TRBJ1-5|TRBD1|TRBV20-1|.
CSAHRQGGSGQPQHF
TGCAGTGCCCACAGACAGGGCGGGTCAGGTCAGCCCCAGCATTTT
>TRBJ2-6|.|TRBV12-3/TRBV12-4|few
CASSLGTTGIVSGANVLTF
TGTGCCAGCAGTTTAGGCACGACAGGAATCGTCTCTGGGGCCAACGTCCTGACCTTC
>TRBJ2-3|TRBD2|TRBV27|many
CASRGLAGGEENTQYF
TGTGCCAGCAGGGGACTAGCGGGAGGGGAGGAAAATACGCAGTATTTT
>TRBJ1-2|.|TRBV19|few
CASKSWGLTNYGYTF
TGTGCCAGCAAAAGCTGGGGACTAACTAACTATGGCTACACCTTC
>TRBJ1-6|.|TRBV15|few
CATSKRTGYNSPLHF
TGTGCCACCAGCAAACGGACGGGCTATAATTCACCCCTCCACTTT
>TRBJ1-1|TRBD1|TRBV29-1|many
CSVETGVWTEAFF
TGCAGCGTTGAGACAGGGGTGTGGACTGAAGCTTTCTTT